Listed below are T cell receptor beta chains from one sample, sequenced in a study of cytomegalovirus exposure and HLA in healthy donors. Produced via immunoSEQ multiplex PCR; TCRdb's table is partial and in-frame only. This sample has 180,000 or so clones, with roughly 88% found just once. Sequencing used PBMCs. The receptors were sampled from a man aged 18 to 30 in good health and CMV-seropositive. Each CDR3 is given with its conserved first and last residue. A D gene is named only where the DNA matches it firmly. Clone sizes are given selectively: once, few, many, or a class where the clone is expanded.

V	J	D	size	CDR3	DNA
TRBV18	TRBJ1-2	TRBD1	-	CASSPRGLWDYGYTF	TGTGCCAGCTCACCGAGGGGGCTCTGGGACTATGGCTACACCTTC
TRBV6-5	TRBJ2-1	-	-	CASSPGGSVYNEQFF	TGTGCCAGCAGTCCTGGGGGGAGTGTATACAATGAGCAGTTCTTC
TRBV10-3	TRBJ1-2	TRBD1	-	CAISDPGGYGYTF	TGTGCCATCAGTGACCCAGGGGGCTATGGCTACACCTTC
TRBV7-2	TRBJ2-7	TRBD1	-	CASTFKLGTGGSHEQYF	TGTGCCAGCACCTTTAAACTCGGGACAGGGGGTTCACACGAGCAGTACTTC
TRBV18	TRBJ2-3	TRBD2	-	CASSISGGLFTDTQYF	TGTGCCAGCTCTATTAGCGGGGGACTGTTCACAGATACGCAGTATTTT
TRBV7-8	TRBJ1-2	-	-	CASSMGIREGYGYTF	TGTGCCAGCAGCATGGGGATCAGGGAGGGCTATGGCTACACCTTC
TRBV7-8	TRBJ1-2	TRBD1	-	CASSLIPGTATHGYTF	TGTGCCAGCAGCTTAATTCCCGGGACAGCGACCCATGGCTACACCTTC
TRBV9	TRBJ1-1	-	-	CVSSVEAGGRGTEAFF	TGTGTCAGCAGCGTAGAGGCGGGGGGCAGGGGCACTGAAGCTTTCTTT
TRBV4-1	TRBJ2-3	-	-	CASSETGLVGDTQYF	TGCGCCAGCAGCGAAACAGGGCTGGTTGGAGATACGCAGTATTTT
TRBV13	TRBJ2-7	TRBD1	-	CASSFRQGTYEQYF	TGTGCCAGCAGCTTTAGACAGGGGACCTACGAGCAGTACTTC
TRBV19	TRBJ2-1	TRBD1	-	CASSSGQGNNEQFF	TGTGCCAGTAGTTCGGGACAGGGGAACAATGAGCAGTTCTTC
TRBV6-1	TRBJ2-6	-	few	CASSHSGANVLTF	TGTGCCAGCAGCCACTCTGGGGCCAACGTCCTGACTTTC
TRBV13	TRBJ2-3	-	-	CASSPRGLESTDTQYF	TGTGCCAGCAGCCCGAGGGGACTGGAGAGCACAGATACGCAGTATTTT
TRBV5-1	TRBJ2-7	-	-	CASSLGTEKGVQYF	TGCGCCAGCAGCTTGGGTACAGAGAAAGGGGTGCAGTACTTC
TRBV6-1	TRBJ1-5	TRBD1	-	CASSPDRGNQPQHF	TGTGCCAGCAGTCCAGACAGGGGCAATCAGCCCCAGCATTTT
TRBV10-2	TRBJ1-1	TRBD1	-	CASSEGPTGITEAFF	TGCGCCAGCAGTGAGGGCCCGACAGGGATCACTGAAGCTTTCTTT
TRBV7-3	TRBJ1-6	TRBD1	-	CASSTGQTNSPLHF	TGTGCCAGCAGCACGGGACAGACTAATTCACCCCTCCACTTT
TRBV19	TRBJ2-5	TRBD2	-	CASKDRGLAEETQYF	TGTGCCAGTAAAGACAGGGGACTAGCGGAAGAGACCCAGTACTTC
TRBV5-1	TRBJ1-1	-	-	CASTPQEWNTEAFF	TGCGCCAGCACCCCCCAAGAGTGGAACACTGAAGCTTTCTTT
TRBV9	TRBJ2-7	-	-	CASSERVLGNEQYF	TGTGCCAGCAGCGAGAGGGTCCTTGGGAACGAGCAGTACTTC
TRBV4-3	TRBJ2-7	-	-	CASSQLLADRFSYEQYF	TGCGCCAGCAGCCAACTTCTAGCAGACCGTTTCTCCTACGAGCAGTACTTC
TRBV7-2	TRBJ2-3	TRBD2	-	CASSLNSGGAADTQYF	TGTGCCAGCAGCTTAAACAGCGGGGGGGCCGCAGATACGCAGTATTTT
TRBV9	TRBJ2-1	-	-	CASSGRGGGNEQFF	TGTGCCAGCAGCGGAAGGGGGGGTGGGAATGAGCAGTTCTTC
TRBV5-5	TRBJ2-7	-	once	CASSPFGGPTYEQYF	TGTGCCAGCAGCCCCTTCGGAGGTCCTACCTACGAGCAGTACTTC
TRBV7-8	TRBJ1-5	TRBD1	once	CASSSNLRDRDNQPQHF	TGTGCCAGCAGCTCAAATCTACGGGACAGGGATAATCAGCCCCAGCATTTT
TRBV6-6	TRBJ2-3	TRBD1	-	CASSPGQTLTDTQYF	TGTGCCAGCAGTCCGGGACAGACCCTGACAGATACGCAGTATTTT
TRBV19	TRBJ2-3	TRBD2	-	CASSIIASGSTDTQYF	TGTGCCAGTAGTATAATAGCTAGCGGTAGCACAGATACGCAGTATTTT
TRBV2	TRBJ1-1	TRBD1	-	CASSGQGMNTEAFF	TGTGCCAGCAGTGGACAGGGAATGAACACTGAAGCTTTCTTT
TRBV4-1	TRBJ2-1	TRBD2	-	CASSLWRTSGPNEQFF	TGCGCCAGCAGCCTTTGGCGGACTAGTGGGCCCAATGAGCAGTTCTTC
TRBV2	TRBJ1-2	-	once	CASSESPGGYTF	TGTGCCAGCAGTGAAAGTCCAGGGGGCTACACCTTC
TRBV4-1	TRBJ2-1	TRBD1	-	CASSQTGTGSYNEQFF	TGCGCCAGCAGCCAAACCGGGACAGGCTCCTACAATGAGCAGTTCTTC
TRBV30	TRBJ2-7	-	-	CAWSGGRGTQYEQYF	TGTGCCTGGAGTGGGGGTCGAGGGACTCAGTACGAGCAGTACTTC
TRBV29-1	TRBJ2-7	-	-	CSVLSGRYEQYF	TGCAGCGTGCTGTCAGGCCGCTACGAGCAGTACTTC
TRBV7-2	TRBJ2-7	TRBD2	-	CASSPPFGGANYEQYF	TGTGCCAGCAGCCCACCATTCGGGGGGGCAAACTACGAGCAGTACTTC
TRBV2	TRBJ1-6	-	-	CASSSRVSSYNSPLHF	TGTGCCAGCAGTTCCAGGGTCAGCTCCTATAATTCACCCCTCCACTTT
TRBV5-1	TRBJ2-7	TRBD2	-	CASSPGLADLYEQYF	TGCGCCAGCAGCCCGGGACTAGCGGACCTTTACGAGCAGTATTTC
TRBV29-1	TRBJ1-1	-	-	CSGGQMNTEAFF	TGCAGCGGTGGACAAATGAACACTGAAGCTTTCTTT